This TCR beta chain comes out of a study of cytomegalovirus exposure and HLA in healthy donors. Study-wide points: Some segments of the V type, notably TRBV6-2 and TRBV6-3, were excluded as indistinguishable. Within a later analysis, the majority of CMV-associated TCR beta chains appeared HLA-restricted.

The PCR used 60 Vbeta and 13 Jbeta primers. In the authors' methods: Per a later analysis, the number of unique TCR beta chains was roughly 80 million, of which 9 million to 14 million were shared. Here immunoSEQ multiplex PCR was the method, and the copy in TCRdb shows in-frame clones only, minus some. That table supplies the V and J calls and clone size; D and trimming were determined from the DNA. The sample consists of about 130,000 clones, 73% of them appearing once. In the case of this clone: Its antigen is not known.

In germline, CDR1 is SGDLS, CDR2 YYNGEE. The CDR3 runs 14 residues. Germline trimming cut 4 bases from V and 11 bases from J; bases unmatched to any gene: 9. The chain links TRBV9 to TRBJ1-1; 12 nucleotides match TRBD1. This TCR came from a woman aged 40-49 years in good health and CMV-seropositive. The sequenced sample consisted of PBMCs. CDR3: CASSPYGTGGLAFF. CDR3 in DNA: TGTGCCAGCAGCCCCTACGGGACAGGGGGCTTGGCTTTCTTT. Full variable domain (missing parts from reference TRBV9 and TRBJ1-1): DSGVTQTPKHLITATGQRVTLRCSPRSGDLSVYWYQQSLDQGLQFLIQYYNGEERAKGNILERFSAQQFPDLHSELNLSSLELGDSALYFCASSPYGTGGLAFFGQGTRLTVV.